Listed below are T cell receptor beta chains from one sample, sequenced in a study of T-cell memory formation after mild COVID-19. TCRdb reprocessed the 5' RACE reads via MiXCR and lists one record per CDR3 protein. The sample carries about 470,000 distinct CDR3 sequences, 15% to 20% recorded once. Input material: PBMCs or a T cell subset sorted from them (not recorded which). Receptors were obtained from an adult woman who had mild COVID-19 (a few samples of this study predate the infection). Cell type and time point are not known. Each CDR3 is given with its conserved first and last residue. The D gene is left open where the match is weak. Only some rows state a clone size, as once, few, many or a class for expanded clones.

v_call	j_call	clone_size	cdr3_length	d_call	cdr3_aa	cdr3_nt
TRBV7-9	TRBJ2-5	few	14	NA	CASSHPLGRGTQYF	TGTGCCAGCAGCCATCCCTTGGGCCGGGGGACCCAGTACTTC
TRBV4-3	TRBJ2-7	few	14	NA	CASSQERGPYEQYF	TGCGCCAGCAGCCAAGAGAGAGGTCCCTACGAGCAGTACTTC
TRBV25-1	TRBJ1-2	NA	15	NA	CASREAGTPNYGYTF	TGTGCCAGCAGAGAGGCCGGGACACCGAACTATGGCTACACCTTC
TRBV4-1	TRBJ2-7	NA	16	TRBD2	CASSQDPSGTSYEQYF	TGCGCCAGCAGCCAAGACCCTAGCGGGACCTCCTACGAGCAGTACTTC
TRBV3-1	TRBJ2-1	NA	17	TRBD2	CASSHPSASGGGDEQFF	TGTGCCAGCAGCCACCCCTCGGCTAGCGGGGGGGGTGATGAGCAGTTCTTC
TRBV5-1	TRBJ2-3	few	16	TRBD2	CASSLLAGGPSDTQYF	TGCGCCAGCAGCCTGCTAGCGGGGGGGCCCTCAGATACGCAGTATTTT
TRBV6-6	TRBJ2-3	NA	15	TRBD2	CASSPGLVGADTQYF	TGTGCCAGCAGTCCAGGACTAGTTGGCGCAGATACGCAGTATTTT
TRBV30	TRBJ2-3	NA	15	TRBD2	CAWSPGRGSTDTQYF	TGTGCCTGGAGTCCAGGGCGGGGGAGCACAGATACGCAGTATTTT
TRBV4-1	TRBJ2-3	NA	16	TRBD2	CASSQRAGASTDTQYF	TGCGCCAGCAGCCAACGAGCGGGAGCTAGCACAGATACGCAGTATTTT
TRBV30	TRBJ2-7	few	12	TRBD1	CAWNRGLHEQYF	TGTGCCTGGAACAGGGGCCTCCACGAGCAGTACTTC
TRBV12-3/TRBV12-4	TRBJ2-7	NA	13	NA	CASSPRTRYEQYF	TGTGCCAGCAGTCCCCGGACCCGCTACGAGCAGTACTTC
TRBV5-4	TRBJ1-1	many	13	NA	CASRGWQETEAFF	TGTGCCAGCAGGGGGTGGCAGGAGACTGAAGCTTTCTTT
TRBV6-1	TRBJ2-3	NA	17	TRBD2	CASSETSGTSGTDTQYF	TGTGCCAGCAGTGAAACTTCCGGGACTAGCGGCACAGATACGCAGTATTTT
TRBV6-1	TRBJ1-5	few	13	NA	CASSVRVVQPQHF	TGTGCCAGCTCAGTGAGGGTGGTGCAGCCCCAGCATTTT
TRBV5-1	TRBJ1-1	few	16	NA	CASSFGWGAVYTEAFF	TGCGCCAGCAGCTTTGGTTGGGGTGCCGTTTACACTGAAGCTTTCTTT
TRBV9	TRBJ1-2	NA	17	TRBD1	CASSVGLTGAINYGYTF	TGTGCCAGCAGCGTAGGGTTGACAGGGGCAATTAACTATGGCTACACCTTC
TRBV6-5	TRBJ2-5	NA	16	TRBD2	CATRTSGRIDQETQYF	TGTGCCACCCGGACTAGCGGGAGGATCGACCAAGAGACCCAGTACTTC
TRBV27	TRBJ2-1	NA	16	TRBD1	CASSKQATGAYNEQFF	TGTGCCAGCAGTAAACAAGCGACAGGGGCGTACAATGAGCAGTTCTTC
TRBV7-9	TRBJ2-7	NA	15	TRBD2	CASSPLAGAGEEQYF	TGTGCCAGCAGCCCACTAGCGGGGGCCGGGGAGGAGCAGTACTTC
TRBV11-2	TRBJ1-1	many	13	NA	CASSFSENTEAFF	TGTGCCAGCAGCTTTTCAGAGAACACTGAAGCTTTCTTT
TRBV6-5	TRBJ2-5	few	15	NA	CASSYSSLVLETQYF	TGTGCCAGCAGTTACTCGAGTCTAGTGCTAGAGACCCAGTACTTC
TRBV18	TRBJ1-2	few	13	TRBD1	CASSNGTAYGYTF	TGTGCCAGCTCAAATGGGACAGCTTATGGCTACACCTTC
TRBV12-3/TRBV12-4	TRBJ2-4	NA	14	NA	CASSPDLAKNIQYF	TGTGCCAGCAGTCCGGACTTAGCCAAAAACATTCAGTACTTC
TRBV13	TRBJ2-7	NA	14	TRBD1	CASSDRDRALEQYF	TGTGCCAGCAGCGACCGGGACAGGGCGCTCGAGCAGTACTTC
TRBV15	TRBJ2-5	few	13	NA	CATSRDKKETQYF	TGTGCCACCAGCAGAGATAAGAAGGAGACCCAGTACTTC
TRBV24-1	TRBJ2-2	NA	16	TRBD1	CATSAPGQGASGELFF	TGTGCCACCAGTGCTCCGGGACAGGGGGCTTCCGGGGAGCTGTTTTTT
TRBV11-3	TRBJ1-1	NA	14	NA	CASSSRLLNTEAFF	TGTGCCAGCAGCTCCAGACTGTTGAACACTGAAGCTTTCTTT
TRBV6-2/TRBV6-3	TRBJ1-1	NA	13	NA	CASRRGAQPQAFF	TGTGCCAGCCGTCGCGGGGCACAGCCGCAAGCTTTCTTT
TRBV7-9	TRBJ2-3	NA	15	NA	CASSYSRGQTDTQYF	TGTGCCAGCAGCTATTCTCGCGGTCAGACAGATACGCAGTATTTT
TRBV18	TRBJ1-1	NA	16	NA	CASSPTVGSIETEAFF	TGTGCCAGCTCACCAACTGTAGGCAGTATTGAGACTGAAGCTTTCTTT
TRBV4-1	TRBJ2-3	NA	15	NA	CASSQVGGLIDTQYF	TGCGCCAGCAGCCAAGTGGGGGGACTGATAGATACGCAGTATTTT
TRBV7-9	TRBJ2-1	few	15	TRBD1	CASSRSGTGVYGQFF	TGTGCCAGCAGCCGTTCTGGGACAGGGGTCTATGGGCAGTTCTTC
TRBV3-1	TRBJ2-2	few	17	TRBD2	CASSDSLRERTTGELFF	TGTGCCAGCAGTGACTCCCTGCGGGAGCGGACCACCGGGGAGCTGTTTTTT
TRBV7-2	TRBJ1-2	many	13	TRBD1	CASSPGQGGGYTF	TGTGCCAGCAGCCCTGGACAGGGAGGTGGCTACACCTTC
TRBV7-2	TRBJ2-7	many	14	NA	CASSWTYQGTEQYF	TGTGCCAGCAGCTGGACATATCAGGGTACCGAGCAGTACTTC
TRBV5-5	TRBJ1-3	few	16	TRBD1	CASSFVGQGFGNTIYF	TGTGCCAGCAGCTTCGTGGGACAGGGTTTCGGAAACACCATATATTTT
TRBV12-3/TRBV12-4	TRBJ2-1	many	12	NA	CASTPPSNEQFF	TGTGCCAGCACCCCCCCTTCCAATGAGCAGTTCTTC
TRBV12-3/TRBV12-4	TRBJ1-1	NA	15	TRBD1	CASSPRQGARTEAFF	TGTGCCAGCAGTCCACGACAGGGGGCGCGCACTGAAGCTTTCTTT
TRBV11-2	TRBJ2-1	NA	16	TRBD2	CASNPTRDYQYNEQFF	TGTGCCAGCAACCCAACCCGGGACTACCAATACAATGAGCAGTTCTTC
TRBV20-1	TRBJ2-1	NA	16	TRBD2	CSARPSGRARDNEQFF	TGCAGTGCTAGACCTAGCGGGAGGGCCCGGGACAATGAGCAGTTCTTC
TRBV30	TRBJ2-5	few	13	NA	CAWSVQLQETQYF	TGTGCCTGGAGTGTTCAGCTTCAAGAGACCCAGTACTTC
TRBV4-2	TRBJ2-2	few	14	NA	CASSPDPNTGELFF	TGTGCCAGCAGCCCAGATCCGAACACCGGGGAGCTGTTTTTT
TRBV5-5	TRBJ2-7	few	14	TRBD2	CASSDSGVPYEQYF	TGTGCCAGCAGCGATAGCGGGGTCCCCTACGAGCAGTACTTC
TRBV20-1	TRBJ2-1	few	15	TRBD2	CSAGGGTSDFDKKFF	TGCAGTGCTGGCGGAGGGACTAGCGACTTTGATAAGAAGTTCTTC
TRBV5-1	TRBJ1-6	NA	13	NA	CASSLDGDSPPHF	TGCGCCAGCAGCTTGGACGGAGATTCACCCCCCCACTTT
TRBV7-6	TRBJ2-2	NA	16	TRBD2	CASSLDGGGASGELFF	TGTGCCAGCAGCTTAGATGGCGGGGGGGCCTCCGGGGAGCTGTTTTTT
TRBV7-6	TRBJ2-2	NA	17	NA	CASSFRGAGSSTGELFF	TGTGCCAGCAGCTTTCGGGGTGCAGGGTCGAGCACCGGGGAGCTGTTTTTT
TRBV20-1	TRBJ2-7	NA	12	NA	CSAPGPADEQYF	TGCAGTGCTCCGGGCCCCGCGGACGAGCAGTACTTC
TRBV29-1	TRBJ1-3	few	15	NA	CSAEGSGDMLGAIYF	TGCAGCGCTGAGGGGTCAGGGGACATGCTAGGCGCCATATATTTT
TRBV29-1	TRBJ2-7	few	13	NA	CSVEASNSYEQYF	TGCAGCGTTGAGGCAAGCAACTCCTACGAGCAGTACTTC
TRBV20-1	TRBJ2-7	many	13	NA	CSASTGSSYEQYF	TGCAGTGCTAGTACAGGGAGCTCCTACGAGCAGTACTTC
TRBV20-1	TRBJ2-7	few	15	TRBD2	CSAIPTSGNSYEQYF	TGCAGTGCTATTCCGACTAGCGGTAACTCCTACGAGCAGTACTTC
TRBV5-1	TRBJ1-4	few	16	NA	CASSFGWAATNEKLFF	TGCGCCAGCAGCTTTGGATGGGCGGCAACTAATGAAAAACTGTTTTTT
TRBV4-1	TRBJ1-2	NA	13	NA	CASSQVMGRIYTF	TGCGCCAGCAGCCAAGTGATGGGTCGGATATACACCTTC
TRBV6-2/TRBV6-3	TRBJ2-3	few	14	TRBD2	CASSYLADTDTQYF	TGTGCCAGCAGTTACCTAGCGGACACAGATACGCAGTATTTT